This T cell receptor beta chain was sequenced for a study of cytomegalovirus exposure and HLA in healthy donors. Turning to the study itself: A later analysis reported the same platform for the roughly 110 validation repertoires and the 650 to 750 first-cohort repertoires.

A remark on this clone: Antigen: not known.

Method: immunoSEQ multiplex PCR; TCRdb's copy keeps in-frame clones and lacks some. The sample holds about 58,000 clones; 90% are singletons and the top ten take more than 0.85%. Germline V gene lookup returns CDR1 SGHRS and CDR2 YFSETQ. The CDR3 has 16 residues. After removal of 0 bases from V and 8 bases from J, the junction contained 7 bases not matched to a gene. Study-wide points: Through in vitro validation, three CMV-associated chains were shown to be specific for CMV antigens.

This receptor was obtained from a young man in good health and CMV-seronegative. The specimen was PBMCs. This chain joins TRBV5-1 and TRBJ2-1, with TRBD2 matching 11 bases. The CDR3 loop reads CASSLVTSGSFDEQFF. CDR3 sequence (DNA): TGCGCCAGCAGCTTGGTCACTAGCGGGAGTTTCGATGAGCAGTTCTTC.